Sequencing of this T cell receptor beta chain was carried out in a study of blood T cells in healthy people across ages. About the study: Capturing about one barcoded beta molecule per two T cells was achieved by template switching.

Germline V lookup: CDR1 LGHDT, CDR2 YNNKEL (reference sequence). The trim removed 2 bases at V and 8 bases at J, leaving 10 bases unmatched. The CDR3 loop spans 15 amino acids. Primed by a sample-barcoded 5' primer and a J-beta primer mix, a second PCR proceeded for roughly 7 to 11 cycles. One entry per CDR3 protein, called by TCRdb with MiXCR from the 5' RACE reads. In the table there are 710,000 or so distinct CDR3 sequences, roughly 32% of which are singletons. This clonotype was recorded many times. V usage is TRBV3-1 and J usage is TRBJ1-2, with TRBD1 matching 8 bases. The sequenced material came from blood. This TCR came from a woman older than 75 in good health. The CDR3 coding sequence is TGTGCCAGCAGCCAATTGGCAGGGACAGGCTGGGGCTACACCTTC. Translating gives CASSQLAGTGWGYTF.